Below are 4 T cell receptor beta chains sequenced from a single sample in a study of T-cell reconstitution after alpha-beta-depleted transplantation in children. A library of TCRbeta sequences, prepared with unique molecular identifiers, was generated. MiXCR, applied by TCRdb to the PCR reads, yields one record per CDR3 protein. The table records 450,000 to 500,000 distinct CDR3 sequences, approximately 12% of them present only once. Sequencing used PBMCs from the stem cell graft donor, obtained from the stem cell graft. The receptors come from a human donor who donated a stem cell graft to a child with combined immunodeficiency.

The sample holds a few counts of this clonotype. The gene calls are TRBV5-8 and TRBJ1-5; 8 bases line up with TRBD1. V lost 2 bases to trimming and J lost 0 bases; unmatched junction nucleotides: 7. Germline CDR1 and CDR2: SGHTS and YDEGEE. The CDR3 has 17 residues. CDR3 amino acids: CASSFSDRAYSNQPQHF. The CDR3 coding sequence is TGTGCCAGCAGCTTTTCGGACAGGGCGTATAGCAATCAGCCCCAGCATTTT.

There are many counts of this clonotype. The CDR3 loop reads CASSVRGEGYYEQYF. CDR3 bases: TGTGCCAGCAGCGTGCGGGGGGAGGGGTACTACGAGCAGTACTTC. J is TRBJ2-7 and V is TRBV9; 8 bases are shared with TRBD2. V lost 2 bases, J lost 3 bases, and 7 bases stayed unmatched. This CDR3 has 15 amino acids. Germline lookup yields CDR1 SGDLS and CDR2 YYNGEE.

This clonotype occurred a few times. The V and J genes are TRBV12-3 or TRBV12-4 and TRBJ1-1; TRBD1 agrees at 9 bases. V lost 2 bases to trimming and J lost 1 base; unmatched junction nucleotides: 8. This CDR3 spans 17 amino acids. The CDR3 nucleotides are TGTGCCAGCAGTTTATACAGGGGGCGAAATTGGAACACTGAAGCTTTCTTT. This translates into CASSLYRGRNWNTEAFF.

This clonotype was found a few times. The rearrangement uses TRBV9 and TRBJ2-1; possible D gene TRBD2, 6 bases. The germline V gene encodes CDR1 SGDLS and CDR2 YYNGEE. The CDR3 extends over 15 amino acids. Trimming cost V 4 bases and J 7 bases, with 18 bases left between them. CDR3 bases: TGTGCCAGCAGCCCGATGACGGGAGTGGGGAATGAGCAGTTCTTC. This encodes CASSPMTGVGNEQFF.